This T cell receptor (beta chain) stems from a study of blood T cells in healthy people across ages. Study-level points and caveats: A strong correlation was seen between TCR beta diversity and naive T cell percentage.

A J-beta primer mix and a sample-barcoded 5' primer were used in a second PCR of roughly 7 to 12 cycles. Tagging of each cDNA molecule was performed by a template-switch adaptor with 12 random nucleotides. TCRdb passed the 5' RACE reads through MiXCR, listing each CDR3 protein once. Of around 1,800,000 distinct CDR3 sequences listed, about two fifths are singletons. CDR3 length: 15 residues. With respect to this clonotype: No antigen is known for it.

The origin of this receptor is a human donor in good health. The sample was blood. V is TRBV12-3 or TRBV12-4 and J is TRBJ2-7, with a tentative D call TRBD1 (5 bases). Near its end, the DNA agrees better with TRBJ2-5, so the J call may be wrong. In nucleotides, the CDR3 is TGTGCCAGCAGTCCCCCCCAGGGTTTGGAAGAGACCCAGTACTTC. Residues: CASSPPQGLEETQYF.